This T cell receptor (beta chain) was sequenced for a study of blood T cell repertoires in COVID-19. Seattle patients were enrolled during active infection and followed longitudinally. Trimming took 2 bases from V and 4 from J, leaving 12 bases between them. Germline V gene data show CDR1 as ENHRY and CDR2 as SYGVKD. The CDR3 covers 14 residues. Measured with immunoSEQ multiplex PCR; TCRdb has only the in-frame clones, and not every one. The sample shows some 240,000 clones, about 81% of them seen only once. The rearrangement joins TRBV10-3 to TRBJ2-7, with D perhaps matching TRBD1 (6 bases). The receptor was isolated from a woman aged 70-85 years with COVID-19, enrolled during active disease. Specimen: peripheral blood. The DNA of the CDR3 is TGTGCCATCAGTGAGAGGACAGTCCGTTACGAGCAGTACTTC. It encodes CAISERTVRYEQYF.